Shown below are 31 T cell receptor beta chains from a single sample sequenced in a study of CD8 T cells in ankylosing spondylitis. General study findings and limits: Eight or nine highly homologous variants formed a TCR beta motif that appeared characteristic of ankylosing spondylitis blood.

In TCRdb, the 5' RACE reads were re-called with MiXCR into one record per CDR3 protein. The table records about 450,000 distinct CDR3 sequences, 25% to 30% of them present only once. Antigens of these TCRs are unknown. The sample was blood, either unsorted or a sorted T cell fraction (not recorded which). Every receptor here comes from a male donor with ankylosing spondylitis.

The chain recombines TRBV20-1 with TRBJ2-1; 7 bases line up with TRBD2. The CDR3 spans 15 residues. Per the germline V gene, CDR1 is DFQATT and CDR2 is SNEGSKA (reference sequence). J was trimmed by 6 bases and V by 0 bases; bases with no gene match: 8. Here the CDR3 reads CSARDSAGVGNEQFF. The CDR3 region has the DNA TGCAGTGCTAGAGATTCCGCGGGAGTCGGCAATGAGCAGTTCTTC.

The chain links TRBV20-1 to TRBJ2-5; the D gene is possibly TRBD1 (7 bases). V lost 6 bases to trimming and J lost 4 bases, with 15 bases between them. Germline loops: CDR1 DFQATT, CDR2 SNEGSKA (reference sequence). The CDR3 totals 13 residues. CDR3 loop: CSAVNRGGETQYF. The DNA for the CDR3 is TGCAGTGCAGTGAACAGGGGAGGAGAGACCCAGTACTTC.

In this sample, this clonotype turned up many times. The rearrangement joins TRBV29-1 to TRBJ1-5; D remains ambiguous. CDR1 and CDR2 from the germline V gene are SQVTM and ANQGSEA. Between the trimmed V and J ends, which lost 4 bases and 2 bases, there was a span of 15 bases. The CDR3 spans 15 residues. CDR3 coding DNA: TGCAGCGTTGGTGATGGTTTTCTTGGCAATCAGCCCCAGCATTTT. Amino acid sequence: CSVGDGFLGNQPQHF.

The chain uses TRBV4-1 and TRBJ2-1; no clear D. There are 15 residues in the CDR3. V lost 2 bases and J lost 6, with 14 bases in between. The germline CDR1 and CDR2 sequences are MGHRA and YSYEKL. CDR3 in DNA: TGCGCCAGCAGCCAAAGATTAACGTCTATCAATGAGCAGTTCTTC. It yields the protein CASSQRLTSINEQFF.

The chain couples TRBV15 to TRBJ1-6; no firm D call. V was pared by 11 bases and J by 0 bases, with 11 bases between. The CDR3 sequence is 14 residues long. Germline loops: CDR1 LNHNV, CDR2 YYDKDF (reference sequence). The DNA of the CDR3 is TGTGCCTCCGGACGGAGCTCCTATAATTCACCCCTCCACTTT. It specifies CASGRSSYNSPLHF.

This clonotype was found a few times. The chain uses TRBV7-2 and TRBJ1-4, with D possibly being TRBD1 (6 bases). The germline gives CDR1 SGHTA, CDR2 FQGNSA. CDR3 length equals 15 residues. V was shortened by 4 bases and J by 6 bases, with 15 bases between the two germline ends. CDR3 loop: CASSSQGLGDEKLFF. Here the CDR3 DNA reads TGTGCCAGCAGCTCTCAGGGGTTAGGGGATGAAAAACTGTTTTTT.

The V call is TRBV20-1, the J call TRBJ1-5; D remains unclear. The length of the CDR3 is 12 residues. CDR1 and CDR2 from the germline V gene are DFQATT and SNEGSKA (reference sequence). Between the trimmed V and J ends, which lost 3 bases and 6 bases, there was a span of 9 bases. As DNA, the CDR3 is TGCAGTGCTAGTTACGTGGGTCAGCCCCAGCATTTT. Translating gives CSASYVGQPQHF.

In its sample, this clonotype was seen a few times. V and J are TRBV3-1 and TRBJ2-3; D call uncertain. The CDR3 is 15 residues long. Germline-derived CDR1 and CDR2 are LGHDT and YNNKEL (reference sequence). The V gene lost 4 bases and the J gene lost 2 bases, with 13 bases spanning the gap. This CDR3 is CASSPRLLNTDTQYF. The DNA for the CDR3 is TGTGCCAGCAGCCCTCGACTCTTGAACACAGATACGCAGTATTTT.

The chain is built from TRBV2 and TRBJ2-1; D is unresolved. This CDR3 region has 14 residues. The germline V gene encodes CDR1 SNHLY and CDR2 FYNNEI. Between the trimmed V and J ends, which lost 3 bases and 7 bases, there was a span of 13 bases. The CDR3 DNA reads TGTGCCAGCAGTGATAGGCTGCTGTCAAATGAGCAGTTCTTC. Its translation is CASSDRLLSNEQFF.

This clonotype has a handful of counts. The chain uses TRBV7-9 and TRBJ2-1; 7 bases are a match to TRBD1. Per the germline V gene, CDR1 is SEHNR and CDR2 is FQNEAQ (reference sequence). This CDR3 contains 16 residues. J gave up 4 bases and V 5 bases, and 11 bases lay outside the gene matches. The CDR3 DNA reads TGTGCCAGCAGCCGATGGACAGGCGGAGATTACAATGAGCAGTTCTTC. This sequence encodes CASSRWTGGDYNEQFF.

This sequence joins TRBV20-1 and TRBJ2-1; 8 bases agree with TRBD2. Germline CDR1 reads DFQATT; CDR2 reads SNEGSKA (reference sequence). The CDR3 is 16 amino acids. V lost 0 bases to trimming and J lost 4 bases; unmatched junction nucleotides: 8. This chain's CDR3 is CSARENGGVRYNEQFF. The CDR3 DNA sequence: TGCAGTGCTAGAGAGAACGGGGGGGTGAGGTACAATGAGCAGTTCTTC.

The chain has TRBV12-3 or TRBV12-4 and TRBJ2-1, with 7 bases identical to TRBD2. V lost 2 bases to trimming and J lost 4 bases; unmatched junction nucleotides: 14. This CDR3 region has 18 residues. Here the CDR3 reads CASSLPRHASGKYNEQFF. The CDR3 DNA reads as TGTGCCAGCAGTTTACCCCGACACGCTAGCGGAAAATACAATGAGCAGTTCTTC.

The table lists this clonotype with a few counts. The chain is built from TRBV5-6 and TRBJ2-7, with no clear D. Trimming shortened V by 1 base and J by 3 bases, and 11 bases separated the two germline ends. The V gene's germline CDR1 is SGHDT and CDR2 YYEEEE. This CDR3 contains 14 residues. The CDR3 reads CASSLIVSNYEQYF. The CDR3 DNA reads TGTGCCAGCAGCTTGATTGTCTCTAACTACGAGCAGTACTTC.

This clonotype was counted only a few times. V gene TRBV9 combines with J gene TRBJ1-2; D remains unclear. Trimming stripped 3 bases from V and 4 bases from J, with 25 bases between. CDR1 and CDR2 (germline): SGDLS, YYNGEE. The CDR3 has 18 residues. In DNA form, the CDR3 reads TGTGCCAGCAGCGCGGCTTTAACCCTTCTAATCCCAGGCTATGGCTACACCTTC. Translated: CASSAALTLLIPGYGYTF.

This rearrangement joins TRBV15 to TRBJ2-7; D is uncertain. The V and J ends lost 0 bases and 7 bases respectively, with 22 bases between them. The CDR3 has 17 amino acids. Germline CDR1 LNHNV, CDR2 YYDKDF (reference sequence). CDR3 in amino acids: CATSRDYHRLGQKEQYV. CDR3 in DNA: TGTGCCACCAGCAGAGATTACCATCGGCTGGGCCAGAAGGAGCAGTACGTC.

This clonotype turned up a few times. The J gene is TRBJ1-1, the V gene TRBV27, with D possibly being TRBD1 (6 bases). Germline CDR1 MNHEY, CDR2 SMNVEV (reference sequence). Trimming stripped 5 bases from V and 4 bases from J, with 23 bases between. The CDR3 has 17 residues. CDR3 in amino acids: CASSPLFTQGIGTEAFF. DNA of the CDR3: TGTGCCAGCAGTCCCTTATTCACCCAGGGGATAGGCACTGAAGCTTTCTTT.

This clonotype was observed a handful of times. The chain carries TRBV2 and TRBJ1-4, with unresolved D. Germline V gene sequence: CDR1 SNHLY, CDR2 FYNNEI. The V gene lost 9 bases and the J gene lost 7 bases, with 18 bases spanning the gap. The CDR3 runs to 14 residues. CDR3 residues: CASCLVTGSEKLFF. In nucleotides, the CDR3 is TGTGCCAGTTGTCTCGTTACGGGTAGTGAAAAACTGTTTTTT.

The CDR3, as DNA: TGTGCCAGCAGCCGTTCAGGGGAGGAGAAAGGCTACACCTTC. Amino acid sequence: CASSRSGEEKGYTF. The chain joins TRBV7-9 to TRBJ1-2; tentatively, D is TRBD1 (6 bases). CDR1 and CDR2 (germline): SEHNR, FQNEAQ (reference sequence). V was trimmed by 5 bases and J by 8 bases, leaving 18 bases between them. The CDR3 contains 14 residues.

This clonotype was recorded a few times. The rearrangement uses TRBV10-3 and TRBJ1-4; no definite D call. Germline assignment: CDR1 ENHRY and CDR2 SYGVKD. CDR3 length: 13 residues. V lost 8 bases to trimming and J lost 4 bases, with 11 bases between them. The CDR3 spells CAIGAALNEKLFF. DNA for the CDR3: TGTGCCATCGGTGCAGCCCTTAATGAAAAACTGTTTTTT.

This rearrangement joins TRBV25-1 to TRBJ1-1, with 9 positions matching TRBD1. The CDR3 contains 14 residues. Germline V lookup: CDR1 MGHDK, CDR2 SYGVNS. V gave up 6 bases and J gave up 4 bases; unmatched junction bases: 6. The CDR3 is CASRATGGVTEAFF. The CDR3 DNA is TGTGCCAGCAGGGCTACAGGGGGCGTCACTGAAGCTTTCTTT.

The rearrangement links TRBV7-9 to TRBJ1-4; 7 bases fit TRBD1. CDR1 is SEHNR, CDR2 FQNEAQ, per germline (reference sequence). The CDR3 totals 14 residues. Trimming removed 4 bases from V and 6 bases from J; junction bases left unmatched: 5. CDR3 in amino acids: CASSYRGGDEKLFF. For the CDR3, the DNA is TGTGCCAGCAGCTACAGGGGAGGGGATGAAAAACTGTTTTTT.

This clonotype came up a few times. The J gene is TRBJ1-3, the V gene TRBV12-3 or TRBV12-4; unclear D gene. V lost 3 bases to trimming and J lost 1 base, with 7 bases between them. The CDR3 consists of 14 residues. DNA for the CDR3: TGTGCCAGCAGTTTCTCGGGGTCTGGAAACACCATATATTTT. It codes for CASSFSGSGNTIYF.

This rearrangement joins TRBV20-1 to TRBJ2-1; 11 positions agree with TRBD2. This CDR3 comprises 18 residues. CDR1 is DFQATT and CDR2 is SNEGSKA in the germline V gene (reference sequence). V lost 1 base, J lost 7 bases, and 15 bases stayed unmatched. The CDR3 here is CSARGPPGSSGRGNEQFF. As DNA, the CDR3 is TGCAGTGCTAGAGGCCCCCCGGGGAGTAGCGGGAGGGGAAATGAGCAGTTCTTC.

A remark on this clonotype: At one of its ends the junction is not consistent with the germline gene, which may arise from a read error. The CDR3 DNA reads as TGTGCCAGCACCTTAGCCCGGGCCGCTAATGAAAAACTGTTTTTT. Translated, it gives CASTLARAANEKLFF. V and J are TRBV7-8 and TRBJ1-4; D gene unclear. Germline-derived CDR1 and CDR2 are SGHVS and FQNEAQ. The CDR3 loop spans 15 amino acids.

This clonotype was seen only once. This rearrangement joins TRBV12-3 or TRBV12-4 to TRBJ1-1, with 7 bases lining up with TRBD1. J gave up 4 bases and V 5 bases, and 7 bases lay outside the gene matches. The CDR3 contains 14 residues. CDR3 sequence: CASSLQGSVTEAFF. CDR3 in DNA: TGTGCCAGCAGTCTACAGGGGTCGGTCACTGAAGCTTTCTTT.

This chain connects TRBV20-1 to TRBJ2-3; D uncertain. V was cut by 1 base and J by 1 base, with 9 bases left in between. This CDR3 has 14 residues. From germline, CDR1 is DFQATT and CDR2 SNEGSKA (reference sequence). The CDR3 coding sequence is TGCAGTGCTAGAGGGATCTTGGGCACAGATACGCAGTATTTT. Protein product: CSARGILGTDTQYF.

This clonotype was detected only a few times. DNA for the CDR3: TGTGCCAGCTACGGACAGGGGGGGCCGAGGACCCAGTACTTC. This translates into CASYGQGGPRTQYF. The gene calls are TRBV28 and TRBJ2-5; TRBD1 aligns across 10 bases. Losses at the gene ends were 8 bases for V and 7 bases for J; bases not matched to a gene: 10. Per the germline V gene, CDR1 is MDHEN and CDR2 is SYDVKM. This CDR3 has 14 residues.

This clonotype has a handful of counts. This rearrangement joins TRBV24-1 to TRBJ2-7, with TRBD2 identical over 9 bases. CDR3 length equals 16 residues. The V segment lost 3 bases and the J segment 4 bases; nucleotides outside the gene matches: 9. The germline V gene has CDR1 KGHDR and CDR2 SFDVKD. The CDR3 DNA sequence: TGTGCCACCAGTGATGGACGTAGCGGGAGAGGGTACGAGCAGTACTTC. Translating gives CATSDGRSGRGYEQYF.

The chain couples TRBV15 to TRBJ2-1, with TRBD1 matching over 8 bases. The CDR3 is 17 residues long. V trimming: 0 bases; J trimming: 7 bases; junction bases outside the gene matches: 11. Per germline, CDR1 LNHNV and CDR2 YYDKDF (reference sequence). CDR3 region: CATSRDYTGGLGNEQFF. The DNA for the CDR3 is TGTGCCACCAGCAGAGATTACACAGGGGGACTGGGAAATGAGCAGTTCTTC.

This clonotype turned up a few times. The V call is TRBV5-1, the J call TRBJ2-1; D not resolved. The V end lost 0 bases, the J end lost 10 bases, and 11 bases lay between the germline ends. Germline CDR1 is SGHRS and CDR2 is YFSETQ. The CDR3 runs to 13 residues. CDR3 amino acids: CASSLGVPGEQFF. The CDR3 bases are TGCGCCAGCAGCTTGGGAGTCCCTGGGGAGCAGTTCTTC.

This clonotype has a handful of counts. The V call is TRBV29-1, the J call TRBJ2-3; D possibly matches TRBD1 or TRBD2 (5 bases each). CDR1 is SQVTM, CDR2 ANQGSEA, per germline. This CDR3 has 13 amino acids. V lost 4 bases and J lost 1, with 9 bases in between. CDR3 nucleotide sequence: TGCAGCGTTGTCAGGGACCGCACAGATACGCAGTATTTT. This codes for CSVVRDRTDTQYF.